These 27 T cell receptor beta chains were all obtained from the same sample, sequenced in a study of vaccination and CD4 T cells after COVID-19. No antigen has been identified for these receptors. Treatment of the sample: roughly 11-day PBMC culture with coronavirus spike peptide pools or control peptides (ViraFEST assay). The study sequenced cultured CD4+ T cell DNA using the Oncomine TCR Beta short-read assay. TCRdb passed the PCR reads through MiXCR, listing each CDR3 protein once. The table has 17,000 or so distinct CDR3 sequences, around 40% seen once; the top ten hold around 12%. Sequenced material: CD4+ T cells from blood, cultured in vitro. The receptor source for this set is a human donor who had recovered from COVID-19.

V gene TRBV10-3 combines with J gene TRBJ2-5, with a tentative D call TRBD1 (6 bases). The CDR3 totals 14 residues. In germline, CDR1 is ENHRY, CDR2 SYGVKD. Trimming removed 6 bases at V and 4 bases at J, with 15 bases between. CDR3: CAISKNRETETQYF. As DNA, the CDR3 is TGTGCCATCAGCAAAAACAGGGAGACAGAGACCCAGTACTTC.

CDR3 sequence (DNA): TGTGCCAGCAGCTCCCTCTTAGGCGGGAGTAGCACCGGGGAGCTGTTTTTT. It translates to CASSSLLGGSSTGELFF. The chain links TRBV5-6 to TRBJ2-2, with TRBD2 matching over 7 bases. This CDR3 contains 17 residues. The V segment lost 3 bases and the J segment 4 bases; nucleotides outside the gene matches: 12. In germline, CDR1 is SGHDT, CDR2 YYEEEE.

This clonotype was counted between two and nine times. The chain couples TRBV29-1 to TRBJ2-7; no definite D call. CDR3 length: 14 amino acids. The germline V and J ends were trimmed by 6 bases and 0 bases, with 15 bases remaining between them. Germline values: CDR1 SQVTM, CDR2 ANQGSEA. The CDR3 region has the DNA TGCAGCGTCCGACCGGGCACCACCTCCTACGAGCAGTACTTC. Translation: CSVRPGTTSYEQYF.

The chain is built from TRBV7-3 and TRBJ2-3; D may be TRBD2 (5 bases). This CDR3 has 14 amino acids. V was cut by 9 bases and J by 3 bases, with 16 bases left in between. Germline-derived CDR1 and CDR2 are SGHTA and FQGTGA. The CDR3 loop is CASTSRAGTDTQYF. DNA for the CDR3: TGTGCCAGTACTTCGAGGGCCGGGACAGATACGCAGTATTTT.

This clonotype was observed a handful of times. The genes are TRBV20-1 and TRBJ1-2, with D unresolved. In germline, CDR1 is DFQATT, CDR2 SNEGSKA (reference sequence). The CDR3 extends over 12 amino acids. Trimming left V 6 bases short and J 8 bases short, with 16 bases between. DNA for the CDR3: TGCAGTGCGTGGACGGGGTTCGGCGGCTACACCTTC. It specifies CSAWTGFGGYTF.

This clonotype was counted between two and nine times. CDR3 coding DNA: TGTGCCAGCAGTTCAGCCACTACTCCGCGGGGCTACAATGAGCAGTTCTTC. Residues: CASSSATTPRGYNEQFF. The rearrangement links TRBV6-5 to TRBJ2-1; possibly TRBD2 for D (6 bases). CDR3 length equals 17 residues. Germline V gives CDR1 MNHEY, CDR2 SVGAGI. V lost 4 bases, J lost 3 bases, and 19 bases lay in between.

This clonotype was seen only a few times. CDR3 DNA: TGCGCCAGCAGGAGGGGGGCTAATCAGCCCCAGCATTTT. It specifies CASRRGANQPQHF. The chain is built from TRBV5-1 and TRBJ1-5; maybe TRBD1 (6 bases). From germline, CDR1 is SGHRS and CDR2 YFSETQ. The CDR3 consists of 13 residues. Trimming cost V 5 bases and J 4 bases, with 10 bases left between them.

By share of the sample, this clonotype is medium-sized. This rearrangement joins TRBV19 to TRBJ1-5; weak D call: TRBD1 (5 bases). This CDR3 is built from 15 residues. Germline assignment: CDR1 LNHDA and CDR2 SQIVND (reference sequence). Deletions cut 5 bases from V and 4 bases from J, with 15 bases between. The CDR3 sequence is CASSFRQNYNQPQHF. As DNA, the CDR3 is TGTGCCAGTAGTTTTCGACAGAACTATAATCAGCCCCAGCATTTT.

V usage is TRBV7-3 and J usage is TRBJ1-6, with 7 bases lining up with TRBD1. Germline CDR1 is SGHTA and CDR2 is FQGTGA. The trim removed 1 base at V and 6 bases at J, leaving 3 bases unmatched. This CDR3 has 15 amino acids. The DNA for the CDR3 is TGTGCCAGCAGCTTAAACAGGGGCTCTAATTCACCCCTCCACTTT. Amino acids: CASSLNRGSNSPLHF.

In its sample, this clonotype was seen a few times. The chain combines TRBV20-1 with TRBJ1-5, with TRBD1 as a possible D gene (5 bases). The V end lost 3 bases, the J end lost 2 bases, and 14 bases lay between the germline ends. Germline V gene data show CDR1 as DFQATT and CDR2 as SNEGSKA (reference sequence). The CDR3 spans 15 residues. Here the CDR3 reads CSASAGPGGNQPQHF. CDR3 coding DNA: TGCAGTGCTAGCGCAGGGCCGGGGGGCAATCAGCCCCAGCATTTT.

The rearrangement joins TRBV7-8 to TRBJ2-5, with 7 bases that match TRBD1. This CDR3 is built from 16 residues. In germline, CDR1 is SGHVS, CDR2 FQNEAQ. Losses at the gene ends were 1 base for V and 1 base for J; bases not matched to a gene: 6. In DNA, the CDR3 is TGTGCCAGCAGCTTAGAGACAGGGTGCGTCCAAGAGACCCAGTACTTC. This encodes CASSLETGCVQETQYF.

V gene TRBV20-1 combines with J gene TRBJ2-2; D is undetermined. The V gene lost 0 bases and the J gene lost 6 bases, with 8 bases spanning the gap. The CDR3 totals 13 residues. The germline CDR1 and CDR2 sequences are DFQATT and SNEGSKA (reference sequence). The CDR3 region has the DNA TGCAGTGCTAGAGACGTTTCGGCCGGGGAGCTGTTTTTT. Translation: CSARDVSAGELFF.

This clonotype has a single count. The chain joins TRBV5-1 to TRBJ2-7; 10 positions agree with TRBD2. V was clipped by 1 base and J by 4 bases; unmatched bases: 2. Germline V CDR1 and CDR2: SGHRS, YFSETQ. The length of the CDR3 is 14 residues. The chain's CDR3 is CASSLSSGSYEQYF. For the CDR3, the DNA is TGCGCCAGCAGCTTGTCTAGCGGGAGTTACGAGCAGTACTTC.

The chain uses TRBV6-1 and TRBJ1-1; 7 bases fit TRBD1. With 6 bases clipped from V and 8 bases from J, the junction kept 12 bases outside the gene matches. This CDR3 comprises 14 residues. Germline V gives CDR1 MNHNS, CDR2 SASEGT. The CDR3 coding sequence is TGTGCCAGCAGGTCTTACCGGGACAGCGGCGAAGCTTTCTTT. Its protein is CASRSYRDSGEAFF.

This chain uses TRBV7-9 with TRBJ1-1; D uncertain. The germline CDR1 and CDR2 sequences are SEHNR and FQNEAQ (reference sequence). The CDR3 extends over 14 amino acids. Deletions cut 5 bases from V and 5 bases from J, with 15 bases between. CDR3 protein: CASSPEGIGTEAFF. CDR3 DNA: TGTGCCAGCAGCCCCGAGGGAATAGGGACTGAAGCTTTCTTT.

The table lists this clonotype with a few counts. DNA for the CDR3: TGCAGTGCTAGAACTAGCGGGATGGATGAGCAGTTCTTC. Translation gives CSARTSGMDEQFF. The V gene is TRBV20-1, the J gene TRBJ2-1; 10 nucleotides align to TRBD2. CDR3 length: 13 amino acids. The germline V gene encodes CDR1 DFQATT and CDR2 SNEGSKA (reference sequence). V was pared by 2 bases and J by 8 bases, with 3 bases of the junction left unmatched.

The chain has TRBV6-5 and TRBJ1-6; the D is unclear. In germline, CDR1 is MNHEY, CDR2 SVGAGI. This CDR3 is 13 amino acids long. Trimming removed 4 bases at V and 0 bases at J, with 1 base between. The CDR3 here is CASSFSYNSPLHF. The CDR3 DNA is TGTGCCAGCAGTTTCTCCTATAATTCACCCCTCCACTTT.

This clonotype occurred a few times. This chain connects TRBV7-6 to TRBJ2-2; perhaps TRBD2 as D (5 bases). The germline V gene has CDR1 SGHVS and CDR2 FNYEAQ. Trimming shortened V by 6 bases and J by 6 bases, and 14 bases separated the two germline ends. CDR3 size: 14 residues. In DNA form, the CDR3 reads TGTGCCAGCAGTTCAGCGGCTAGTTCCGGGGAGCTGTTTTTT. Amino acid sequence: CASSSAASSGELFF. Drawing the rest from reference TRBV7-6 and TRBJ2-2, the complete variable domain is GAGVSQSPRYKVTKRGQDVALRCDPISGHVSLYWYRQALGQGPEFLTYFNYEAQQDKSGLPNDRFSAERPEGSISTLTIQRTEQRDSAMYRCASSSAASSGELFFGEGSRLTVL.

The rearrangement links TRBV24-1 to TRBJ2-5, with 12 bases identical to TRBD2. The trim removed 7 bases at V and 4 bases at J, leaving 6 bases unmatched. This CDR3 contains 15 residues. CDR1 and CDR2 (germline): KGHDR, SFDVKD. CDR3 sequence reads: CATRSSGRGGETQYF. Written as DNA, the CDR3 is TGTGCCACCAGATCTAGCGGGAGGGGGGGAGAGACCCAGTACTTC.

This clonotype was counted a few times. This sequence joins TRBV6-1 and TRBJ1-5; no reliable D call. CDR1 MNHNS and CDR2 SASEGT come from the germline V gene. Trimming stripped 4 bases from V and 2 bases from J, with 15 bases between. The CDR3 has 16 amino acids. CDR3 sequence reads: CASSGELSWGNQPQHF. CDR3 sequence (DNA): TGTGCCAGCAGTGGGGAGCTCTCATGGGGCAATCAGCCCCAGCATTTT.

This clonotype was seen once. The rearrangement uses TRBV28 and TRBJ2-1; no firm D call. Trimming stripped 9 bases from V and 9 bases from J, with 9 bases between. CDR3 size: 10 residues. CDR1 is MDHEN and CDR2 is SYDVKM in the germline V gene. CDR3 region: CASGWGEQFF. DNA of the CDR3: TGTGCCAGTGGCTGGGGTGAGCAGTTCTTC.

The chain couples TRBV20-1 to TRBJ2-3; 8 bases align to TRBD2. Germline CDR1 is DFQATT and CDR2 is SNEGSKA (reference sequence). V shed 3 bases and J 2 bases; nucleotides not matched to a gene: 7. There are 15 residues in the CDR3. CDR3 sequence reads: CSARGGAGVTDTQYF. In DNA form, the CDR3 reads TGCAGTGCTAGGGGGGGAGCGGGAGTCACAGATACGCAGTATTTT.

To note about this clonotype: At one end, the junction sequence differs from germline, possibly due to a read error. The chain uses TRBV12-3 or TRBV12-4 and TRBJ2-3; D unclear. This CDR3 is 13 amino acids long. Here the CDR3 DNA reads TGTGCCAGCAGACTCGGCGGCCCAAGGTTATCCGAGTTT. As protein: CASRLGGPRLSEF.

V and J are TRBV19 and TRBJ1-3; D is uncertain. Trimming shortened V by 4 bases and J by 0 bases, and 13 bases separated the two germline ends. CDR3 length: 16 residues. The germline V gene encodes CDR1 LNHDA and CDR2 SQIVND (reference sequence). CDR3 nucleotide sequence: TGTGCCAGTAGTACCGTCGGGATGGACTCTGGAAACACCATATATTTT. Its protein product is CASSTVGMDSGNTIYF.

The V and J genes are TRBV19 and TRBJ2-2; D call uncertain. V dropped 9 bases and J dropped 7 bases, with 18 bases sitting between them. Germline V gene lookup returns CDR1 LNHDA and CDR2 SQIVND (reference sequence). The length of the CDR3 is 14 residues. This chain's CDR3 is CASRIDGVHGELFF. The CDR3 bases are TGTGCCAGCAGAATAGACGGAGTCCACGGGGAGCTGTTTTTT.

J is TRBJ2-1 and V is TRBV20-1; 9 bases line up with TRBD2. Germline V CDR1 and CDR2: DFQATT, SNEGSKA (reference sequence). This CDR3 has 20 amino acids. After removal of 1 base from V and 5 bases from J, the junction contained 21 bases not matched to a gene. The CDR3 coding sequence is TGCAGTGCTAGAGCTTCTAGGGGACTAGCTGTTGCCGTGGTGGACAATGAGCAGTTCTTC. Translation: CSARASRGLAVAVVDNEQFF.

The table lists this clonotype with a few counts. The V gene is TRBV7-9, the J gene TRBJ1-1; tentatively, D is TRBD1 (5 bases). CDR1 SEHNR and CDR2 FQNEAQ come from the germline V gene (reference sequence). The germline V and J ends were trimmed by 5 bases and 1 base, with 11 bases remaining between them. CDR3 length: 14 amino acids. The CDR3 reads CASSPSGGNTEAFF. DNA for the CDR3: TGTGCCAGCAGCCCCTCCGGGGGGAACACTGAAGCTTTCTTT.